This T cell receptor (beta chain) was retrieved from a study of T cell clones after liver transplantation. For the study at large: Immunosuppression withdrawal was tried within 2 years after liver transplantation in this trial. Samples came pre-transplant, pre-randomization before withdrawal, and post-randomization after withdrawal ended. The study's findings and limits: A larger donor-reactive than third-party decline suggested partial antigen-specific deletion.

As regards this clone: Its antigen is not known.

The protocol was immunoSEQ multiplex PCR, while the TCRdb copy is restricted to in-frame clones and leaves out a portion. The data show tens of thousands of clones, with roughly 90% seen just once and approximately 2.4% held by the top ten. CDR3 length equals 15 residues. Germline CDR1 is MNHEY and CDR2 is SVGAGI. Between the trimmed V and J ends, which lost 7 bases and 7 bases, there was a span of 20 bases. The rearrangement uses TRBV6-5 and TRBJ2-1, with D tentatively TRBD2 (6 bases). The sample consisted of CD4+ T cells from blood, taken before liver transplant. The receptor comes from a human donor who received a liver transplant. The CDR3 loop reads CASTAMGGLGNEQFF. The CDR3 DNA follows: TGTGCCAGCACCGCTATGGGGGGATTGGGAAATGAGCAGTTCTTC.